The TCR beta chain described here comes from a study of T cells in Graves' hyperthyroidism and ophthalmopathy. RNA transcripts were the template for amplifying TCR beta CDR3 regions. Researchers ran a first-round RT-PCR on the TCR CDR3 using the HTBI primer set. From the multiplex PCR reads, TCRdb called clonotypes with MiXCR, one entry per CDR3 protein. The sample includes 500,000 to 550,000 distinct CDR3 sequences, around 21% of them seen just once. Per the germline V gene, CDR1 is LNHNV and CDR2 is YYDKDF (reference sequence). The CDR3 is made up of 11 amino acids. Trimming shortened V by 3 bases and J by 4 bases, and 4 bases separated the two germline ends.

The sequence came from a man aged 18-30 years with Graves' hyperthyroidism. J is TRBJ2-7 and V is TRBV15, with unresolved D. Sequences were obtained from blood. The CDR3 DNA is TGTGCCACCAGCAGTTTTTACGAGCAGTACTTC. It encodes CATSSFYEQYF.